This passage covers 3 T cell receptor beta chains from one sample sequenced in a study of blood T cell repertoires in COVID-19. Profiling relied on immunoSEQ multiplex PCR, and the TCRdb table lists in-frame clones only, not all of them. This table holds 200,000 to 250,000 clones, around 84% found once. The specimen sequenced was peripheral blood. The receptor set was obtained from a man between 50 and 59 years old with active or convalescent COVID-19.

The chain is built from TRBV5-1 and TRBJ2-5; D not resolved. V lost 2 bases and J lost 1, with 6 bases in between. CDR3 length: 13 amino acids. Germline loops: CDR1 SGHRS, CDR2 YFSETQ. The CDR3 here is CASSFASQETQYF. The CDR3 DNA is TGCGCCAGCAGCTTTGCTAGCCAAGAGACCCAGTACTTC. Complete variable domain (other parts from reference TRBV5-1 and TRBJ2-5): KAGVTQTPRYLIKTRGQQVTLSCSPISGHRSVSWYQQTPGQGLQFLFEYFSETQRNKGNFPGRFSGRQFSNSRSEMNVSTLELGDSALYLCASSFASQETQYFGPGTRLLVL.

J is TRBJ2-3 and V is TRBV5-8; 8 bases map to TRBD2. The CDR3 covers 16 residues. Unmatched junction bases numbered 16, after V lost 4 bases and J lost 9 bases. The V gene's germline CDR1 is SGHTS and CDR2 YDEGEE. CDR3 residues: CASSPLPRAGAATQYF. The DNA for the CDR3 is TGTGCCAGCAGCCCCCTCCCCAGAGCGGGAGCTGCCACGCAGTATTTT.

The chain joins TRBV6-5 to TRBJ1-6, with TRBD1 identical over 9 bases. Germline CDR1 is MNHEY and CDR2 is SVGAGI. The CDR3 contains 14 residues. Germline trimming cut 6 bases from V and 10 bases from J; bases unmatched to any gene: 7. The CDR3 reads CASSRGQGSSPLHF. For the CDR3, the DNA is TGTGCCAGCAGCAGAGGACAGGGGTCATCACCCCTCCACTTT.